The clone carrying this T cell receptor delta chain was picked up a small number of times. This sequence is one base from a far larger clone and is likely a read error. Other DNA sequences within the sample encode an identical CDR3. TCRdb re-called the reads using CATT. This sample carries thousands of delta-chain clones, over 2% of them seen once, and the ten largest clones take 11% to 15%. The germline V and J ends were trimmed by 1 base and 0 bases, with 12 bases remaining between them. The CDR3 runs 16 residues. Germline CDR1 TSWWSYY, CDR2 QGS. These data are taken from a study of gamma-delta chains in newborns, infants, children. Study at large: Microbial exposure reportedly drives polyclonal innate γδ T cell expansion after birth.

The sequence came from a child who was a newborn, infant or young child, either healthy, febrile or measles-vaccinated (not recorded which). This chain joins TRDV1 and TRDJ1; D not certain. Sequencing used blood. CDR3 in DNA: TGTGCTCTTGGGGAACCGGGAGGCCCGTACACCGATAAACTCATCTTT. Amino acids: CALGEPGGPYTDKLIF.